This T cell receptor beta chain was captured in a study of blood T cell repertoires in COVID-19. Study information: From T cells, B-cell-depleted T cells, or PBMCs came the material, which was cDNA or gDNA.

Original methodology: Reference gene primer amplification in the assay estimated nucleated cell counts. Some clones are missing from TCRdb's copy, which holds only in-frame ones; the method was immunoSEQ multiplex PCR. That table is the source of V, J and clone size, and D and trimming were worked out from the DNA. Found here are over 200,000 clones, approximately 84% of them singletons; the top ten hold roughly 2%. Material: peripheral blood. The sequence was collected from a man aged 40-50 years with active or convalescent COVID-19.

The CDR3 bases are TGCGCCAGCAGCCAAAAGGGGATGAACACTGAAGCTTTCTTT. Translated, it gives CASSQKGMNTEAFF. The chain has TRBV4-1 and TRBJ1-1; the D gene is possibly TRBD1 (5 bases). Germline-derived CDR1 and CDR2 are MGHRA and YSYEKL. The CDR3 loop spans 14 amino acids. V lost 2 bases and J lost 0, with 7 bases in between.